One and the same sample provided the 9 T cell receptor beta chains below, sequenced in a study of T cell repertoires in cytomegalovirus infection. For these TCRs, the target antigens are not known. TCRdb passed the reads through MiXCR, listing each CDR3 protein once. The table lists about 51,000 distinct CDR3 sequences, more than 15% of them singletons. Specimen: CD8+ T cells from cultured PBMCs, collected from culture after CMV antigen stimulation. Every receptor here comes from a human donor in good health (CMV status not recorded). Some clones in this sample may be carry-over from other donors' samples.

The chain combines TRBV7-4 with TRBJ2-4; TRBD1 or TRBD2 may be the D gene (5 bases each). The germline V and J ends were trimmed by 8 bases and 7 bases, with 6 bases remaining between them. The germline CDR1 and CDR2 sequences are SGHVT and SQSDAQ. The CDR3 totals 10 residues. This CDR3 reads CASEGNIQYF. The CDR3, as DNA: TGTGCCAGCGAGGGGAACATTCAGTACTTC.

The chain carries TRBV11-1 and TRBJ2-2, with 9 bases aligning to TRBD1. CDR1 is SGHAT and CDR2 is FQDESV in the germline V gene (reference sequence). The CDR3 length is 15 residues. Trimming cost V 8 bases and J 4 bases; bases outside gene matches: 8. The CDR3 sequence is CASGRTGDFTGELFF. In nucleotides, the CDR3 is TGTGCCAGCGGGAGGACAGGGGACTTCACCGGGGAGCTGTTTTTT.

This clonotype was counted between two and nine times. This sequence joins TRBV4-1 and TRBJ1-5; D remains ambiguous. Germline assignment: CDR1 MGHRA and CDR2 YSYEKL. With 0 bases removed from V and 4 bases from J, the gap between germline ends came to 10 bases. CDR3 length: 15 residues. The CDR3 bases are TGCGCCAGCAGCCAAGATACAGCGGGGAATCAGCCCCAGCATTTT. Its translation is CASSQDTAGNQPQHF.

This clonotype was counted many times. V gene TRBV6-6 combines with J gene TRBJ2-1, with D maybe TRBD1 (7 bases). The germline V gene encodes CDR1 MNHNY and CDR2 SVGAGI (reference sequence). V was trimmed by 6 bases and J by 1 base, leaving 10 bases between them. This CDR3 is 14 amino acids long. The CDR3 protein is CASRAGQSYNEQFF. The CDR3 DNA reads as TGTGCCAGCAGGGCGGGACAGTCCTACAATGAGCAGTTCTTC.

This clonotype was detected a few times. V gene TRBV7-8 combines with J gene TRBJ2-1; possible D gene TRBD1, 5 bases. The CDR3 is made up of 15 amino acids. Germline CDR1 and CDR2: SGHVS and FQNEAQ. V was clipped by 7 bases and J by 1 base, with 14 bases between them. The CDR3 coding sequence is TGTGCCAGCATCGTAAGGGGTTCATCCTACAATGAGCAGTTCTTC. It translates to CASIVRGSSYNEQFF.

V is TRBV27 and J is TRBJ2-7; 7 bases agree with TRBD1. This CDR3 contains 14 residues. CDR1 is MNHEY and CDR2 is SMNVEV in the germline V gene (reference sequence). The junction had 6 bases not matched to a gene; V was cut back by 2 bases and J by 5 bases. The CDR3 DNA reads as TGTGCCAGCAGTTTACGCGACAGGGATGACGAGCAGTACTTC. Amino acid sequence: CASSLRDRDDEQYF.

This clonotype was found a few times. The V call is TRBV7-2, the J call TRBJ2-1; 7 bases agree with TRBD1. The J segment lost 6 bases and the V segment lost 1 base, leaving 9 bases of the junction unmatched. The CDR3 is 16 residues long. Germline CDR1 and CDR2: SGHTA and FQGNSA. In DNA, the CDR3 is TGTGCCAGCAGCTTAGGGGTTACTACAGGGGTCAATGAGCAGTTCTTC. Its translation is CASSLGVTTGVNEQFF. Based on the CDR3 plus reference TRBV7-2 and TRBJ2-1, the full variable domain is GAGVSQSPSNKVTEKGKDVELRCDPISGHTALYWYRQSLGQGLEFLIYFQGNSAPDKSGLPSDRFSAERTGGSVSTLTIQRTQQEDSAVYLCASSLGVTTGVNEQFFGPGTRLTVL.

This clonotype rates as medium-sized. This CDR3 is CASSLKTGVNTEAFF. CDR3 bases: TGTGCCAGCAGTTTAAAGACAGGTGTGAACACTGAAGCTTTCTTT. The chain joins TRBV28 to TRBJ1-1, with a tentative D call TRBD1 (6 bases). The germline V gene has CDR1 MDHEN and CDR2 SYDVKM. The V end was cut by 2 bases, the J end by 0 bases, with 10 bases between. This CDR3 is built from 15 residues.

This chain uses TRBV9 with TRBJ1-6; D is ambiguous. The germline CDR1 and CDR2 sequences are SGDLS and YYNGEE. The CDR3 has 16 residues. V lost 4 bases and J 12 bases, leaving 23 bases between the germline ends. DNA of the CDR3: TGTGCCAGCAGCCCGACTTCAATTCTCATCGCAGGACCCCTCCACTTT. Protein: CASSPTSILIAGPLHF.